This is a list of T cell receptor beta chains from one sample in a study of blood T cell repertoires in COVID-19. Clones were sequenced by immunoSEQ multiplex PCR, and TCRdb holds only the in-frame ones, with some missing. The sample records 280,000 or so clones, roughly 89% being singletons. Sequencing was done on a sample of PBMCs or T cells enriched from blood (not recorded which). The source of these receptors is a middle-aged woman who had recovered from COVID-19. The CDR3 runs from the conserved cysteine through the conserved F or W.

CDR3 protein: CASSLITSGNTGELFF
J gene: TRBJ2-2
V gene: TRBV5-1

CDR3 protein: CASSLVRETEAFF
J gene: TRBJ1-1
V gene: TRBV11-1

CDR3 protein: CASSLTAGLAGDSLFF
J gene: TRBJ2-1
V gene: TRBV7-9

CDR3 protein: CASSNICGGKLEYF
J gene: TRBJ2-7
V gene: TRBV21-1

CDR3 protein: CASSSSSGNTIYF
J gene: TRBJ1-3
V gene: TRBV28

CDR3 protein: CASSSRGRIYGYTF
J gene: TRBJ1-2
V gene: TRBV19

CDR3 protein: CASSVGDRGVNTEAFF
J gene: TRBJ1-1
V gene: TRBV9

CDR3 protein: CASSLAGGPYEQYF
J gene: TRBJ2-7
V gene: TRBV28

CDR3 protein: CASSFRLGADGELFF
J gene: TRBJ2-2
V gene: TRBV11-2

CDR3 protein: CASSPPSGSGTGELFF
J gene: TRBJ2-2
V gene: TRBV18

CDR3 protein: CASTSGPVNTEAFF
J gene: TRBJ1-1
V gene: TRBV19

CDR3 protein: CASSGRDRGGETQYF
J gene: TRBJ2-5
V gene: TRBV28

CDR3 protein: CASTTGDGTQYF
J gene: TRBJ2-5
V gene: TRBV18

CDR3 protein: CASSIGDRVFGELFF
J gene: TRBJ2-2
V gene: TRBV21-1

CDR3 protein: CASRPNGGSGNTIYF
J gene: TRBJ1-3
V gene: TRBV21-1

CDR3 protein: CASSKSSGGGYGYTF
J gene: TRBJ1-2
V gene: TRBV2

CDR3 protein: CASSYRRLAETYEQYF
J gene: TRBJ2-7
V gene: TRBV19

CDR3 protein: CASSPPGHITNTEAFF
J gene: TRBJ1-1
V gene: TRBV18

CDR3 protein: CASSDQGREPQHF
J gene: TRBJ1-5
V gene: TRBV28

CDR3 protein: CASGYSGTSTDTQYF
J gene: TRBJ2-3
V gene: TRBV12-5

CDR3 protein: CASSSTGTGSTGELFF
J gene: TRBJ2-2
V gene: TRBV27

CDR3 protein: CASSPHPDYGYTF
J gene: TRBJ1-2
V gene: TRBV6-6

CDR3 protein: CASSIRLAAQETQYF
J gene: TRBJ2-5
V gene: TRBV19

CDR3 protein: CASSERQGEWNTEAFF
J gene: TRBJ1-1
V gene: TRBV10-1

CDR3 protein: CASGRGDTQYF
J gene: TRBJ2-3
V gene: TRBV4-3

CDR3 protein: CAITGATNEKLFF
J gene: TRBJ1-4
V gene: TRBV28

CDR3 protein: CASSSGHLGEKLFF
J gene: TRBJ1-4
V gene: TRBV5-8

CDR3 protein: CSASSRLDEQYF
J gene: TRBJ2-7
V gene: TRBV20-1

CDR3 protein: CASSSGGELEYGYTF
J gene: TRBJ1-2
V gene: TRBV5-1

CDR3 protein: CASSLALGDRRSYGYTF
J gene: TRBJ1-2
V gene: TRBV7-8

CDR3 protein: CAASPGHQREKLFF
J gene: TRBJ1-4
V gene: TRBV6-5

CDR3 protein: CASSKRQELDYEQYF
J gene: TRBJ2-7
V gene: TRBV6-5

CDR3 protein: CASSERTGVTSEAFF
J gene: TRBJ1-1
V gene: TRBV7-9

CDR3 protein: CATSAAERTDTQYF
J gene: TRBJ2-3
V gene: TRBV24-1

CDR3 protein: CASSLNTDYEQYF
J gene: TRBJ2-7
V gene: TRBV28

CDR3 protein: CASSPGTGPYEQYF
J gene: TRBJ2-7
V gene: TRBV18

CDR3 protein: CASSPGSQRGYEQYF
J gene: TRBJ2-7
V gene: TRBV9

CDR3 protein: CASSYHPKREPTYEQYF
J gene: TRBJ2-7
V gene: TRBV5-4

CDR3 protein: CASSFGISVHQETQYF
J gene: TRBJ2-5
V gene: TRBV7-9

CDR3 protein: CASSPDRDRGYTF
J gene: TRBJ1-2
V gene: TRBV12-3/TRBV12-4

CDR3 protein: CAWTGGIGANVLTF
J gene: TRBJ2-6
V gene: TRBV30

CDR3 protein: CAWGRGYTEAFF
J gene: TRBJ1-1
V gene: TRBV5-4

CDR3 protein: CASSFFGVSGNTIYF
J gene: TRBJ1-3
V gene: TRBV5-4

CDR3 protein: CASSVGTSVQETQYF
J gene: TRBJ2-5
V gene: TRBV7-9

CDR3 protein: CAWAIGGSGTEAFF
J gene: TRBJ1-1
V gene: TRBV30

CDR3 protein: CASRLRDRVNEQFF
J gene: TRBJ2-1
V gene: TRBV5-4

CDR3 protein: CATQGGASGEETQYF
J gene: TRBJ2-5
V gene: TRBV19

CDR3 protein: CASSLSGVDEQFF
J gene: TRBJ2-1
V gene: TRBV7-8

CDR3 protein: CASRYSGNTIYF
J gene: TRBJ1-3
V gene: TRBV2

CDR3 protein: CASRKQGMNTEAFF
J gene: TRBJ1-1
V gene: TRBV6-4

CDR3 protein: CASRSAGGTNEKLFF
J gene: TRBJ1-4
V gene: TRBV28

CDR3 protein: CASSLVRQADSGYTF
J gene: TRBJ1-2
V gene: TRBV7-8

CDR3 protein: CASSLLRTGGGYGYTF
J gene: TRBJ1-2
V gene: TRBV7-2

CDR3 protein: CASSQRATEAFF
J gene: TRBJ1-1
V gene: TRBV14

CDR3 protein: CASSGATSGKETQYF
J gene: TRBJ2-5
V gene: TRBV6-2/TRBV6-3

CDR3 protein: CASSLSYSLDSGNTIYF
J gene: TRBJ1-3
V gene: TRBV7-2